The 30 T cell receptor beta chains in this list originate from one sample, sequenced in a study of blood T cells in healthy people across ages. A second PCR of about 7 to 11 cycles used a sample-barcoded 5' primer and a J-beta primer mix. TCRdb analysed the 5' RACE reads with MiXCR anew, one entry per CDR3 protein. The sample yields about 580,000 distinct CDR3 sequences, roughly 48% seen once. Sequenced material: blood. The receptors were gathered from an older man in good health.

The V and J genes are TRBV6-5 and TRBJ1-5, with D tentatively TRBD1 (5 bases). Looked up from germline, CDR1 is MNHEY and CDR2 is SVGAGI. The CDR3 consists of 15 residues. Trimming cost V 8 bases and J 5 bases, with 19 bases left between them. The CDR3 DNA sequence: TGTGCCAGCGGGACCCCCGGGGGAGGACATCAGCCCCAGCATTTT. This translates into CASGTPGGGHQPQHF.

This clonotype was picked up a small number of times. The chain combines TRBV20-1 with TRBJ2-1; TRBD2 aligns across 8 bases. The CDR3 is made up of 15 amino acids. Germline V CDR1 and CDR2: DFQATT, SNEGSKA (reference sequence). Unmatched junction bases numbered 7, after V lost 0 bases and J lost 6 bases. CDR3 loop: CSARDPRTSRNEQFF. In nucleotides, the CDR3 is TGCAGTGCTAGAGATCCCCGGACTAGCCGCAATGAGCAGTTCTTC.

This clonotype was counted between two and nine times. The chain couples TRBV10-3 to TRBJ2-5, with D possibly called TRBD1 or TRBD2 (6 bases each). This CDR3 has 14 residues. The germline V gene encodes CDR1 ENHRY and CDR2 SYGVKD. Trimming removed 2 bases at V and 1 base at J, with 8 bases between. Here the CDR3 reads CAISEGGPQETQYF. The CDR3 bases are TGTGCCATCAGTGAGGGGGGGCCCCAAGAGACCCAGTACTTC.

This clonotype came up once. The chain employs TRBV6-4 and TRBJ2-1, with TRBD2 matching 12 bases. The CDR3 is 16 amino acids. J was trimmed by 1 base and V by 2 bases; bases with no gene match: 0. Germline V gives CDR1 MRHNA, CDR2 SNTAGT. CDR3 sequence reads: CASSDGLAGSYNEQFF. CDR3 bases: TGTGCCAGCAGTGACGGACTAGCGGGATCCTACAATGAGCAGTTCTTC.

The chain carries TRBV29-1 and TRBJ1-1, with a tentative D call TRBD1 (5 bases). Germline assignment: CDR1 SQVTM and CDR2 ANQGSEA. The CDR3 is 17 amino acids. The V and J ends lost 4 bases and 3 bases respectively, with 24 bases between them. CDR3 nucleotides: TGCAGCGTTGTCCCAAGGCGGGGGGAGCGTGGCGACACTGAAGCTTTCTTT. Translated: CSVVPRRGERGDTEAFF. Drawing the rest from reference TRBV29-1 and TRBJ1-1, the complete variable domain is SAVISQKPSRDICQRGTSLTIQCQVDSQVTMMFWYRQQPGQSLTLIATANQGSEATYESGFVIDKFPISRPNLTFSTLTVSNMSPEDSSIYLCSVVPRRGERGDTEAFFGQGTRLTVV.

The gene calls are TRBV7-2 and TRBJ2-4; 11 bases line up with TRBD2. The DNA matches TRBJ2-7 better at its end, which makes the J call doubtful. This CDR3 is 16 amino acids long. In germline, CDR1 is SGHTA, CDR2 FQGNSA. CDR3 region: CASSLGASGGKNEQYF. The CDR3 DNA is TGTGCCAGCAGCTTAGGCGCTAGCGGGGGGAAGAACGAGCAGTACTTC.

The chain recombines TRBV9 with TRBJ2-1; 9 nucleotides line up with TRBD1. Germline V gene sequence: CDR1 SGDLS, CDR2 YYNGEE. The CDR3 has 16 amino acids. With V trimmed by 4 bases and J by 3 bases, 8 bases remained unmatched. Here the CDR3 DNA reads TGTGCCAGCAGCCATAACAGGGGGCTAAACTACAATGAGCAGTTCTTC. The encoded protein is CASSHNRGLNYNEQFF.

This clonotype showed up just a few times. The rearrangement uses TRBV6-2 or TRBV6-3 and TRBJ1-5; a weak D match, TRBD1 (6 bases). V was shortened by 6 bases and J by 4 bases, with 13 bases between the two germline ends. CDR3 length equals 14 residues. Germline CDR1 MNHEY, CDR2 SVGEGT. The CDR3 loop reads CASRLSGANQPQHF. CDR3 DNA sequence: TGTGCCAGCAGGCTATCGGGGGCTAATCAGCCCCAGCATTTT.

The chain couples TRBV30 to TRBJ1-6, with D possibly being TRBD1 (5 bases). The V end lost 3 bases, the J end lost 10 bases, and 13 bases lay between the germline ends. The CDR3 is 13 residues long. Germline V gene sequence: CDR1 GTSNPN, CDR2 SVGIG (reference sequence). As DNA, the CDR3 is TGTGCCTGGAGCGCTCAGGGTGCCTCACCCCTCCACTTT. This sequence encodes CAWSAQGASPLHF.

This clonotype was seen a few times. This chain connects TRBV20-1 to TRBJ2-3; no definite D call. The V gene's germline CDR1 is DFQATT and CDR2 SNEGSKA (reference sequence). This CDR3 is built from 16 residues. Trimming removed 0 bases from V and 0 bases from J, with 13 bases in between. CDR3 region: CSARDPTTSSTDTQYF. CDR3 bases: TGCAGTGCTAGAGATCCCACGACTTCTAGCACAGATACGCAGTATTTT.

This clonotype occurred a few times. This chain connects TRBV25-1 to TRBJ2-7; D is uncertain. V dropped 5 bases and J dropped 3 bases, with 14 bases sitting between them. Germline CDR1 is MGHDK and CDR2 is SYGVNS. The CDR3 runs 14 residues. The CDR3 nucleotides read TGTGCCAGCAGTACGGGCGACTCTCGCTACGAGCAGTACTTC. Protein product: CASSTGDSRYEQYF.

V and J are TRBV10-3 and TRBJ2-1; weak D call: TRBD2 (5 bases). The V end lost 6 bases, the J end lost 12 bases, and 18 bases lay between the germline ends. Looked up from germline, CDR1 is ENHRY and CDR2 is SYGVKD. CDR3 length equals 13 residues. This CDR3 is CAIRAGGGERQFF. The CDR3 DNA follows: TGTGCCATCAGGGCGGGCGGTGGAGAGAGGCAGTTCTTC.

This clonotype was observed a few times. The chain combines TRBV30 with TRBJ1-4, with TRBD1 as a possible D gene (6 bases). The CDR3 extends over 15 amino acids. The germline CDR1 and CDR2 sequences are GTSNPN and SVGIG (reference sequence). V lost 5 bases and J lost 11, with 24 bases in between. The CDR3 spells CAWGNSGTRSRKLFF. The CDR3 DNA reads as TGTGCCTGGGGGAATTCCGGGACACGGTCTCGCAAACTGTTTTTT. The full variable domain, with the rest looked up from reference TRBV30 and TRBJ1-4, is SQTIHQWPATLVQPVGSPLSLECTVEGTSNPNLYWYRQAAGRGLQLLFYSVGIGQISSEVPQNLSASRPQDRQFILSSKKLLLSDSGFYLCAWGNSGTRSRKLFFGSGTQLSVL.

A remark on this clonotype: Sequence at one end of the junction differs from germline and may be a read error. V and J are TRBV7-2 and TRBJ2-3; 7 nucleotides line up with TRBD2. The CDR3 loop spans 14 amino acids. Germline assignment: CDR1 SGHTA and CDR2 FQGNSA. CDR3 region: CASSVALAGDTQYF. Written as DNA, the CDR3 is TGTGCCAGCAGCGTAGCGTTAGCGGGAGATACGCAGTATTTT.

This chain joins TRBV7-2 and TRBJ2-7; D is perhaps TRBD2 (7 bases). V lost 6 bases and J lost 7, with 22 bases in between. The CDR3 contains 15 residues. Germline values: CDR1 SGHTA, CDR2 FQGNSA. In DNA, the CDR3 is TGTGCCAGCAGTTCCCGGGGGGCCGGGTTTCGTGAGCAGTACTTC. Protein product: CASSSRGAGFREQYF. Full variable domain (rest looked up from reference TRBV7-2 and TRBJ2-7): GAGVSQSPSNKVTEKGKDVELRCDPISGHTALYWYRQSLGQGLEFLIYFQGNSAPDKSGLPSDRFSAERTGGSVSTLTIQRTQQEDSAVYLCASSSRGAGFREQYFGPGTRLTVT.

The chain recombines TRBV7-2 with TRBJ1-6, with D tentatively TRBD1 (6 bases). The V and J ends lost 4 bases and 4 bases respectively, with 14 bases between them. Germline loops: CDR1 SGHTA, CDR2 FQGNSA. The CDR3 runs to 16 residues. The DNA for the CDR3 is TGTGCCAGCAGCTGGAAAAGGACAGAATATAATTCACCCCTCCACTTT. Translation: CASSWKRTEYNSPLHF.

This clonotype was counted a few times. The chain employs TRBV4-3 and TRBJ2-3; perhaps TRBD2 as D (5 bases). Germline-derived CDR1 and CDR2 are LGHNA and YSLEER. CDR3 length: 16 residues. Trimming stripped 4 bases from V and 3 bases from J, with 17 bases between. The CDR3 sequence is CASSRRAQVPTDTQYF. The DNA for the CDR3 is TGCGCCAGCAGCCGGCGGGCTCAGGTGCCAACAGATACGCAGTATTTT.

This chain links TRBV6-2 or TRBV6-3 with TRBJ1-1; D not resolved. Germline V gene data show CDR1 as MNHEY and CDR2 as SVGEGT. This CDR3 spans 13 amino acids. The germline V and J ends were trimmed by 6 bases and 8 bases, with 16 bases remaining between them. As DNA, the CDR3 is TGTGCCAGCAGCTACGGATTCGGTGGAGAAGCTTTCTTT. It translates to CASSYGFGGEAFF.

A note on this clonotype: A much larger clone lies one base from this, so it may be a read error. The V gene is TRBV20-1, the J gene TRBJ2-3, with 7 bases matching TRBD1. The V and J ends lost 6 bases and 4 bases, in that order; junction bases with no gene match: 10. CDR1 and CDR2 from the germline V gene are DFQATT and SNEGSKA (reference sequence). There are 14 residues in the CDR3. CDR3 in DNA: TGCAGTGCAGGGGGCCAATCTCCCTCAGATACGCAGTATTTT. This encodes CSAGGQSPSDTQYF.

V usage is TRBV5-5 and J usage is TRBJ2-6; weak D call: TRBD1 (7 bases). V was clipped by 7 bases and J by 2 bases, with 19 bases between them. Germline assignment: CDR1 SGHKS and CDR2 YYEKEE (reference sequence). The CDR3 length is 17 residues. This CDR3 is CASYAGGGIAGANVLTF. The CDR3 DNA reads TGTGCCAGCTACGCAGGGGGAGGAATAGCTGGGGCCAACGTCCTGACTTTC.

This clonotype was seen a single time. The gene calls are TRBV7-6 and TRBJ1-1, with a possible D match to TRBD1 (5 bases). This CDR3 is built from 15 residues. Germline V gene lookup returns CDR1 SGHVS and CDR2 FNYEAQ. The ends were cut back, 5 bases at V and 5 bases at J, with 18 bases in the middle. As DNA, the CDR3 is TGTGCCAGCAGCCCGAAGGGGTCGGAGGTAACTGAAGCTTTCTTT. This codes for CASSPKGSEVTEAFF. The complete variable domain, with remaining parts taken from reference TRBV7-6 and TRBJ1-1, reads GAGVSQSPRYKVTKRGQDVALRCDPISGHVSLYWYRQALGQGPEFLTYFNYEAQQDKSGLPNDRFSAERPEGSISTLTIQRTEQRDSAMYRCASSPKGSEVTEAFFGQGTRLTVV.

V usage is TRBV20-1 and J usage is TRBJ2-1; 9 positions match TRBD2. V lost 2 bases, J lost 2 bases, and 4 bases stayed unmatched. Looked up from germline, CDR1 is DFQATT and CDR2 is SNEGSKA (reference sequence). The CDR3 has 15 residues. CDR3 sequence reads: CSARYSGRPYNEQFF. The DNA of the CDR3 is TGCAGTGCTAGATACAGCGGGAGGCCCTACAATGAGCAGTTCTTC.

The V call is TRBV27, the J call TRBJ2-7, with a tentative D call TRBD1 (6 bases). Trimming left V 6 bases short and J 1 base short, with 13 bases between. Germline lookup yields CDR1 MNHEY and CDR2 SMNVEV (reference sequence). This CDR3 comprises 14 residues. The CDR3 spells CASSRDTVSYEQYF. The CDR3 DNA reads as TGTGCCAGCAGCCGGGACACCGTATCCTACGAGCAGTACTTC.

Here the CDR3 reads CASSEGSGGTYEQYF. The CDR3 DNA sequence: TGTGCCAGCAGTGAAGGTAGCGGGGGAACCTACGAGCAGTACTTC. The chain combines TRBV2 with TRBJ2-7; 9 bases align to TRBD2. CDR1 SNHLY and CDR2 FYNNEI come from the germline V gene. V lost 1 base, J lost 2 bases, and 3 bases stayed unmatched. CDR3 length equals 15 residues.

This chain uses TRBV27 with TRBJ2-5, with 13 nucleotides matching TRBD2. Per the germline V gene, CDR1 is MNHEY and CDR2 is SMNVEV (reference sequence). With 6 bases clipped from V and 7 bases from J, the junction kept 11 bases outside the gene matches. The CDR3 is 16 residues long. This CDR3 reads CASSLRGTSGTWTQYF. DNA for the CDR3: TGTGCCAGCAGCCTGCGAGGGACTAGCGGGACGTGGACCCAGTACTTC.

This chain links TRBV5-1 with TRBJ2-1; D might be TRBD1 (5 bases). Germline-derived CDR1 and CDR2 are SGHRS and YFSETQ. The germline V and J ends were trimmed by 1 base and 4 bases, with 12 bases remaining between them. The CDR3 contains 15 residues. The CDR3 region has the DNA TGCGCCAGCAGCTTGTGGCAGGGCCCATACAATGAGCAGTTCTTC. Translation: CASSLWQGPYNEQFF.

The V and J genes are TRBV3-1 and TRBJ1-5; D remains unclear. The germline V gene has CDR1 LGHDT and CDR2 YNNKEL (reference sequence). The CDR3 extends over 15 amino acids. V dropped 0 bases and J dropped 4 bases, with 10 bases sitting between them. CDR3 region: CASSQDLVNNQPQHF. The CDR3 DNA sequence: TGTGCCAGCAGCCAAGATTTGGTGAATAATCAGCCCCAGCATTTT. Looking up the rest from reference TRBV3-1 and TRBJ1-5 gives the full variable domain: DTAVSQTPKYLVTQMGNDKSIKCEQNLGHDTMYWYKQDSKKFLKIMFSYNNKELIINETVPNRFSPKSPDKAHLNLHINSLELGDSAVYFCASSQDLVNNQPQHFGDGTRLSIL.

The sample holds a few counts of this clonotype. The chain carries TRBV7-6 and TRBJ2-1, with D perhaps TRBD2 (6 bases). The V and J ends lost 1 base and 2 bases respectively, with 9 bases between them. The CDR3 loop spans 15 amino acids. CDR1 SGHVS and CDR2 FNYEAQ come from the germline V gene. CDR3 sequence reads: CASSLVTSTYNEQFF. The CDR3 bases are TGTGCCAGCAGCTTAGTGACTAGTACCTACAATGAGCAGTTCTTC.

A note on this clonotype: The missing conserved phenylalanine or tryptophan at the end of this CDR3 makes a read error likely. The DNA is left out, because the CDR3 cannot be placed on it with certainty; the CDR3 is given as TCRdb lists it. The chain has TRBV4-3 and TRBJ2-5; no check of the table's D call, TRBD1, against the DNA was made. The CDR3 comprises 16 residues, both ends counted. Per the germline V gene, CDR1 is LGHNA and CDR2 is YSLEER. The CDR3 loop reads CASSQGLTRGGYTFGS.

Notes on this clonotype: A single base separates this from a much larger clone, so it may be a read error. The chain is built from TRBV6-2 or TRBV6-3 and TRBJ2-5; 10 bases are a match to TRBD2. The J call may be incorrect, as the DNA end agrees better with TRBJ2-7. CDR1 is MNHEY and CDR2 is SVGEGT in the germline V gene. CDR3 size: 14 residues. This chain's CDR3 is CASRPSGSSDEQYF. In DNA, the CDR3 is TGTGCCAGCAGACCTAGCGGGAGTTCCGACGAGCAGTACTTC.